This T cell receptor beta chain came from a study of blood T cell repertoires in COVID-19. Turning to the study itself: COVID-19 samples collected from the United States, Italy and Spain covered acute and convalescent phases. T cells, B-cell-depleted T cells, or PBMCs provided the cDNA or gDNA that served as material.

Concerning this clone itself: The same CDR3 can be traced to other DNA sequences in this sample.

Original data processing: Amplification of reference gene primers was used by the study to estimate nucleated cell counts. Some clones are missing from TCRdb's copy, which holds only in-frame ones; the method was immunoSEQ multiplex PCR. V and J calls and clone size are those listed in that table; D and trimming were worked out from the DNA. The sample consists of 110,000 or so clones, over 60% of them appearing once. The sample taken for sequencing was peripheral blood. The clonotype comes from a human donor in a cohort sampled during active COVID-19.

CDR3 in amino acids: CASSLAGSGNTIYF. Here the CDR3 DNA reads TGTGCCAGCAGCTTAGCCGGGTCTGGAAACACCATATATTTT. The gene calls are TRBV7-2 and TRBJ1-3, with D hard to call. CDR3 size: 14 residues. Trimming removed 0 bases at V and 1 base at J, with 4 bases between. The V gene's germline CDR1 is SGHTA and CDR2 FQGNSA. Filled out from reference TRBV7-2 and TRBJ1-3, the complete variable domain reads GAGVSQSPSNKVTEKGKDVELRCDPISGHTALYWYRQSLGQGLEFLIYFQGNSAPDKSGLPSDRFSAERTGGSVSTLTIQRTQQEDSAVYLCASSLAGSGNTIYFGEGSWLTVV.